This passage covers 29 T cell receptor beta chains from one sample sequenced in a study of control samples from healthy donors and cancer patients. Measured with immunoSEQ multiplex PCR; TCRdb has only the in-frame clones, and not every one. Of around 180,000 clones in the sample, around 90% are singletons; the top ten hold around 2%. Sequenced input: blood. These receptors were obtained from a woman in her forties in good health.

This rearrangement joins TRBV24-1 to TRBJ1-5; D perhaps matches TRBD1 (5 bases). Germline V CDR1 and CDR2: KGHDR, SFDVKD. Trimming took off 6 bases at V and 0 bases at J, with 14 bases between the two ends. CDR3 size: 16 residues. CDR3 amino acids: CATSPTGQDSNQPQHF. CDR3 in DNA: TGTGCCACCAGTCCCACGGGGCAGGATAGCAATCAGCCCCAGCATTTT.

The chain combines TRBV6-5 with TRBJ1-2; D ambiguous. Germline lookup yields CDR1 MNHEY and CDR2 SVGAGI. The CDR3 runs to 15 residues. Trimming shortened V by 5 bases and J by 1 base, and 14 bases separated the two germline ends. DNA for the CDR3: TGTGCCAGCAGTCCGGAAGAAGGGATTAACTATGGCTACACCTTC. This encodes CASSPEEGINYGYTF.

The V gene is TRBV27, the J gene TRBJ2-2, with TRBD2 matching over 7 bases. The ends lost 2 bases at V and 6 bases at J; junction bases unmatched: 0. The CDR3 has 13 amino acids. The germline V gene has CDR1 MNHEY and CDR2 SMNVEV (reference sequence). In DNA, the CDR3 is TGTGCCAGCAGTTTAGCGGGAGCCGGGGAGCTGTTTTTT. It codes for CASSLAGAGELFF.

The chain combines TRBV10-3 with TRBJ2-1; 7 bases fit TRBD1. The ends lost 6 bases at V and 4 bases at J; junction bases unmatched: 9. The V gene's germline CDR1 is ENHRY and CDR2 SYGVKD. The CDR3 covers 15 residues. The CDR3 DNA sequence: TGTGCCATCAGCCCCGGGACAGACTTTTACAATGAGCAGTTCTTC. As protein: CAISPGTDFYNEQFF.

The CDR3: CASSLAMAAPFEAFF. CDR3 coding DNA: TGCGCCAGCAGCTTGGCCATGGCGGCCCCATTTGAAGCTTTCTTT. The rearrangement uses TRBV5-1 and TRBJ1-1; unclear D gene. V lost 0 bases to trimming and J lost 7 bases, with 16 bases between them. Per germline, CDR1 SGHRS and CDR2 YFSETQ. The CDR3 length is 15 residues.

The J gene is TRBJ2-5, the V gene TRBV5-1, with TRBD1 matching over 10 bases. This CDR3 is built from 15 residues. V gave up 4 bases and J gave up 5 bases; unmatched junction bases: 8. Germline V gives CDR1 SGHRS, CDR2 YFSETQ. DNA for the CDR3: TGCGCCAGCAGCCCGGGGACAGGGGTTACCGAGACCCAGTACTTC. The encoded protein is CASSPGTGVTETQYF.

The chain carries TRBV6-6 and TRBJ2-7; 7 bases fit TRBD1. Germline-derived CDR1 and CDR2 are MNHNY and SVGAGI (reference sequence). Trimming at V came to 7 bases and at J to 5 bases, leaving 8 bases not matched to a gene. The CDR3 has 13 residues. The CDR3 bases are TGTGCCAGCACCCTAGACAGGGCCCACGAGCAGTACTTC. Translating it yields CASTLDRAHEQYF.

V gene TRBV7-2 combines with J gene TRBJ1-2, with a tentative D call TRBD1 (5 bases). Trimming stripped 1 base from V and 8 bases from J, with 14 bases between. Germline-derived CDR1 and CDR2 are SGHTA and FQGNSA. The CDR3 consists of 14 residues. CDR3 sequence reads: CASSLGGPGRGYTF. Written as DNA, the CDR3 is TGTGCCAGCAGCTTAGGGGGCCCAGGGCGAGGCTACACCTTC.

This chain connects TRBV27 to TRBJ1-1; 7 nucleotides match TRBD1. Germline CDR1 and CDR2: MNHEY and SMNVEV (reference sequence). CDR3 size: 16 residues. Losses at the gene ends were 5 bases for V and 7 bases for J; bases not matched to a gene: 16. The CDR3 region has the DNA TGTGCCAGCAGTCTCCTCCGCAGGGGGTTAATCGGTGAAGCTTTCTTT. Encoded protein: CASSLLRRGLIGEAFF.

The chain links TRBV12-5 to TRBJ2-6, with 10 bases fitting TRBD1. Per germline, CDR1 LGHNT and CDR2 FRNRAP. The CDR3 contains 17 residues. V trimming: 6 bases; J trimming: 3 bases; junction bases outside the gene matches: 8. The CDR3 DNA sequence: TGTGCTAGTGGGCACTCCGGGACAGGGGTTGGGGCCAACGTCCTGACTTTC. Its translation is CASGHSGTGVGANVLTF.

The chain recombines TRBV11-2 with TRBJ1-1; unclear D gene. CDR3 size: 14 residues. Germline V gene lookup returns CDR1 SGHAT and CDR2 FQNNGV. Deletions cut 5 bases from V and 1 base from J, with 11 bases between. The CDR3 nucleotides are TGTGCCAGCAGCCCTGAGTGGGGGAACACTGAAGCTTTCTTT. It codes for CASSPEWGNTEAFF.

The chain joins TRBV5-6 to TRBJ1-1; 8 bases match TRBD1. Germline V gene lookup returns CDR1 SGHDT and CDR2 YYEEEE. CDR3 length: 14 residues. The J segment lost 1 base and the V segment lost 4 bases, leaving 3 bases of the junction unmatched. CDR3 coding DNA: TGTGCCAGCAGCCCCGGGACAGGGAACACTGAAGCTTTCTTT. This encodes CASSPGTGNTEAFF.

The V call is TRBV7-9, the J call TRBJ2-5; 8 nucleotides match TRBD1. V shed 2 bases and J 5 bases; nucleotides not matched to a gene: 7. The CDR3 is made up of 15 amino acids. In germline, CDR1 is SEHNR, CDR2 FQNEAQ (reference sequence). As DNA, the CDR3 is TGTGCCAGCAGCTTAAGACAGGGGTCTTGGGAGACCCAGTACTTC. Translated, it gives CASSLRQGSWETQYF.

V and J are TRBV27 and TRBJ1-5, with TRBD1 identical over 7 bases. This CDR3 spans 15 amino acids. V was pared by 6 bases and J by 6 bases, with 11 bases of the junction left unmatched. CDR1 is MNHEY and CDR2 is SMNVEV in the germline V gene (reference sequence). CDR3 protein: CASRLTGPGGQPQHF. The CDR3 nucleotides are TGTGCCAGCAGACTGACAGGGCCAGGTGGTCAGCCCCAGCATTTT.

J is TRBJ1-1 and V is TRBV6-5; D might be TRBD1 (5 bases). Trimming stripped 5 bases from V and 0 bases from J, with 13 bases between. The CDR3 contains 15 residues. Germline values: CDR1 MNHEY, CDR2 SVGAGI. CDR3 loop: CASSRGHLMNTEAFF. CDR3 bases: TGTGCCAGCAGTCGCGGACATTTAATGAACACTGAAGCTTTCTTT.

The chain is built from TRBV4-2 and TRBJ1-6; a weak D match, TRBD1 (6 bases). This CDR3 comprises 14 residues. Looked up from germline, CDR1 is LGHNA and CDR2 is YNFKEQ. Trimming pared 4 bases from V and 10 bases from J, leaving 14 bases between. CDR3 in amino acids: CASSPGHGGSPLHF. The DNA for the CDR3 is TGTGCCAGCAGCCCGGGACACGGAGGGTCACCCCTCCACTTT.

V usage is TRBV5-1 and J usage is TRBJ1-2; possible D gene TRBD1, 5 bases. Trimming took 2 bases from V and 8 from J, leaving 13 bases between them. The germline gives CDR1 SGHRS, CDR2 YFSETQ. The CDR3 consists of 13 residues. In DNA, the CDR3 is TGCGCCAGCAGCTTTGGAACGGGGGAAGGCTACACCTTC. It codes for CASSFGTGEGYTF.

This clone was seen just once. A far larger clone is just one base off, so this is likely a read error. The rearrangement links TRBV2 to TRBJ2-7; TRBD1 matches at 7 bases. The CDR3 is 13 amino acids. Trimming cost V 6 bases and J 2 bases; bases outside gene matches: 4. Germline V gene lookup returns CDR1 SNHLY and CDR2 FYNNEI. CDR3 sequence: CASSVGQAYEQYF. The CDR3 nucleotides read TGTGCCAGCAGCGTCGGACAGGCCTACGAGCAGTACTTC.

V is TRBV5-1 and J is TRBJ2-2, with 8 bases aligning to TRBD1. With V trimmed by 2 bases and J by 7 bases, 1 base remained unmatched. The CDR3 consists of 13 residues. Germline V lookup: CDR1 SGHRS, CDR2 YFSETQ. For the CDR3, the DNA is TGCGCCAGCAGCTTAGGGACAGGCGGGGAGCTGTTTTTT. Amino acid sequence: CASSLGTGGELFF.

The chain employs TRBV6-5 and TRBJ1-1, with a weak D call TRBD1 (6 bases). With 5 bases removed from V and 4 bases from J, the gap between germline ends came to 11 bases. The germline CDR1 and CDR2 sequences are MNHEY and SVGAGI. The CDR3 is 13 amino acids. In DNA form, the CDR3 reads TGTGCCAGCAGTACGCCGGGGGCCACTGAAGCTTTCTTT. Amino acid sequence: CASSTPGATEAFF.

The chain carries TRBV6-4 and TRBJ1-2, with 10 bases identical to TRBD1. The CDR3 loop spans 13 amino acids. V lost 6 bases and J lost 8; bases outside the gene matches: 6. Germline CDR1 MRHNA, CDR2 SNTAGT. CDR3 nucleotide sequence: TGTGCCAGCAGCGCCGGGACAGGGGTCGGCTACACCTTC. Translated: CASSAGTGVGYTF.

This clone is a singleton in its sample. CDR3 DNA: TGTGCCAGCAGTACAGGGGCGGGGTATGGCTACACCTTC. It encodes CASSTGAGYGYTF. This rearrangement joins TRBV12-3 or TRBV12-4 to TRBJ1-2; TRBD1 agrees at 7 bases. The trim removed 5 bases at V and 5 bases at J, leaving 5 bases unmatched. This CDR3 has 13 amino acids.

The chain couples TRBV4-1 to TRBJ1-1; no reliable D call. The CDR3 has 12 residues. Germline CDR1 and CDR2: MGHRA and YSYEKL. Trimming took off 3 bases at V and 6 bases at J, with 8 bases between the two ends. CDR3 sequence reads: CASSHSSAEAFF. The CDR3 DNA sequence: TGCGCCAGCAGCCATTCTAGCGCTGAAGCTTTCTTT.

The chain uses TRBV27 and TRBJ2-1, with 9 bases that match TRBD2. The CDR3 covers 13 residues. After removal of 5 bases from V and 10 bases from J, the junction contained 6 bases not matched to a gene. CDR1 and CDR2 from the germline V gene are MNHEY and SMNVEV (reference sequence). CDR3 sequence (DNA): TGTGCCAGCAGTCCCGGGACTAGCTGGGAGCAGTTCTTC. Amino acid sequence: CASSPGTSWEQFF.

The rearrangement joins TRBV12-3 or TRBV12-4 to TRBJ1-1; D uncertain. V was clipped by 6 bases and J by 7 bases, with 12 bases between them. CDR3 size: 12 residues. The chain's CDR3 is CASSRTLFEAFF. The DNA for the CDR3 is TGTGCCAGCAGCCGGACGCTGTTTGAAGCTTTCTTT.

The chain links TRBV27 to TRBJ2-2; weak D call: TRBD2 (5 bases). Germline loops: CDR1 MNHEY, CDR2 SMNVEV (reference sequence). CDR3 length equals 15 residues. V shed 5 bases and J shed 2 bases, with 12 bases lying between them. This CDR3 is CASSPRGLNTGELFF. CDR3 bases: TGTGCCAGCAGTCCTCGAGGGCTCAACACCGGGGAGCTGTTTTTT.

The chain employs TRBV7-2 and TRBJ1-5; perhaps TRBD1 as D (5 bases). The V end was cut by 6 bases, the J end by 7 bases, with 13 bases between. The length of the CDR3 is 13 residues. Germline lookup yields CDR1 SGHTA and CDR2 FQGNSA. The CDR3 is CASRPGLRQPQHF. The CDR3 nucleotides are TGTGCCAGCAGACCAGGGTTGAGGCAGCCCCAGCATTTT.

The J gene is TRBJ2-7, the V gene TRBV2; D is uncertain. The germline V gene has CDR1 SNHLY and CDR2 FYNNEI. The V and J ends lost 4 bases and 2 bases respectively, with 12 bases between them. The CDR3 has 14 residues. The CDR3 sequence is CASSGRSNPYEQYF. CDR3 sequence (DNA): TGTGCCAGCAGTGGCCGAAGCAACCCCTACGAGCAGTACTTC.

This chain links TRBV6-2 or TRBV6-3 with TRBJ2-1; the D gene is possibly TRBD1 (6 bases). The CDR3 length is 12 residues. Trimming took off 5 bases at V and 5 bases at J, with 7 bases between the two ends. Per germline, CDR1 MNHEY and CDR2 SVGEGT. CDR3: CASSHRDNEQFF. For the CDR3, the DNA is TGTGCCAGCAGTCACAGGGACAATGAGCAGTTCTTC.